These T cell receptor beta chains were read from a single sample in a study of blood T cells in healthy people across ages. TCRdb analysed the 5' RACE reads with MiXCR anew, one entry per CDR3 protein. The profile covers 1.5 million to 2 million distinct CDR3 sequences, with over 25% appearing a single time and 6.5% to 8.5% taken by the ten largest. The source material was blood. The origin of the receptors is a woman aged 30 to 39 in good health. The CDR3 runs from the conserved cysteine through the conserved F or W. D genes are given only for firm matches. For some rows the clone size is stated as once, few or many, or as a class when expanded; others skip it.

V gene	clone size	D gene	J gene	CDR3 DNA	CDR3 protein
TRBV5-1	few	.	TRBJ2-1	TGCGCCAGCAGACTACGGTCGGACAATGAGCAGTTCTTC	CASRLRSDNEQFF
TRBV6-1	few	TRBD2	TRBJ2-3	TGTGCCAGCAGCGAGGCCCGACTAGCGATTGCAGATACGCAGTATTTT	CASSEARLAIADTQYF
TRBV18	.	.	TRBJ1-1	TGTGCCAGCTCACCAGGGGCAAGACTAAACACTGAAGCTTTCTTT	CASSPGARLNTEAFF
TRBV15	.	.	TRBJ2-7	TGTGCCACCAGCCCCCGGACGGGACCCTACGAGCAGTACTTC	CATSPRTGPYEQYF
TRBV4-3	.	TRBD1	TRBJ2-3	TGCGCCAGCAGCCAAGAAGTGACAGGGATTAGCACAGATGCGCAGTATTTT	CASSQEVTGISTDAQYF
TRBV20-1	few	.	TRBJ1-1	TGCAGTGCTAGAGATCCGGCACAGAGGAACACTGAAGCTTTCTTT	CSARDPAQRNTEAFF
TRBV5-1	.	TRBD2	TRBJ2-1	TGCGCCAGCAGCCCCGGGGGGCGCGGGGGGCATCCGACCTACAATGAGCAGTTCTTC	CASSPGGRGGHPTYNEQFF
TRBV7-9	few	.	TRBJ2-7	TGTGCCAGCAGCTTACCCAACGCGGGTGGGAACGAGCAGTACTTC	CASSLPNAGGNEQYF
TRBV2	.	TRBD2	TRBJ2-1	TGTGCCAGCAGAAACAGCGGGGGGGCCAGACATGAGCAGTTCTTC	CASRNSGGARHEQFF
TRBV24-1	many	.	TRBJ2-7	TGTGCCACCAGTCAGGGGAGTGGCTACGAGCAGTACTTC	CATSQGSGYEQYF
TRBV7-2	.	TRBD2	TRBJ2-3	TGTGCCAGCAGAACGGGACTAGCGGGACCAGATACGCAGTATTTT	CASRTGLAGPDTQYF
TRBV7-9	few	TRBD2	TRBJ2-1	TGTGCCAGCAGCTTTGTTCCTACTGGCGGGGGGCGTAGCAATGAGCAGTTCTTC	CASSFVPTGGGRSNEQFF
TRBV18	many	.	TRBJ2-1	TGTGCCAGCTCACCACCGGACGGAACGCAGTTCTTC	CASSPPDGTQFF
TRBV20-1	.	.	TRBJ1-1	TGCAGTGCTTCTGCGCCCCCAGCGAACACTGAAGCTTTCTTT	CSASAPPANTEAFF
TRBV9	.	TRBD2	TRBJ2-3	TGTGCCAGCAGCCCCCGGACGAGCGGGAGTATATCAGATACGCAGTATTTT	CASSPRTSGSISDTQYF
TRBV14	few	.	TRBJ2-5	TGTGCCAGCAGCCAAGATCGGGGGTTGGGAGAGACCCAGTACTTC	CASSQDRGLGETQYF
TRBV7-2	few	TRBD1	TRBJ2-7	TGTGCCAGCAGCTCCCGACAGGGATACTACGAGCAGTACTTC	CASSSRQGYYEQYF
TRBV4-1	many	TRBD1	TRBJ2-7	TGCGCCAGCAGCCAAGGAGACAGGGCTTACGAGCAGTACTTC	CASSQGDRAYEQYF
TRBV30	few	.	TRBJ2-7	TGTGCCTGGAGTGTCTCGCTAAAAGGCTACGAGCAGTACTTC	CAWSVSLKGYEQYF
TRBV9	few	TRBD2	TRBJ2-3	TGTGCCAGCAGCGTAACTAGCGGAACAAACACAGATACGCAGTATTTT	CASSVTSGTNTDTQYF
TRBV20-1	many	TRBD2	TRBJ2-1	TGCAGTGCTAGTTCTAGCGGGACCTGGAGTGAGCAGTTCTTC	CSASSSGTWSEQFF
TRBV12-3/TRBV12-4	.	TRBD1	TRBJ1-2	TGTGCCAGCAGGCTTAGGGGGCGGCGGTCGATTGGCTACACCTTC	CASRLRGRRSIGYTF
TRBV28	few	.	TRBJ1-2	TGTGCCAGCAGGCTAACAGGAGAAGGGAATGGCTACACCTTC	CASRLTGEGNGYTF
TRBV6-2/TRBV6-3	few	.	TRBJ1-2	TGTGCCAGCAGCTCCACCCGGACGGGTTATGGCTACACCTTC	CASSSTRTGYGYTF
TRBV20-1	many	.	TRBJ2-7	TGCAGTGCTAGAGAACCGCCATCCTACGAGCAGTACTTC	CSAREPPSYEQYF
TRBV24-1	.	.	TRBJ2-1	TGTGCCACCAGAGGGGAGGACAGCCCCTACAATGAGCAGTTCTTC	CATRGEDSPYNEQFF
TRBV3-1	few	TRBD1	TRBJ1-4	TGTGCCACCCAGACAGGGAGCAATGAAAAACGGTTTTTT	CATQTGSNEKRFF
TRBV20-1	.	.	TRBJ1-2	TGCAGTGCTCCGAGACAGGCTGGCTACACCTTC	CSAPRQAGYTF
TRBV12-3/TRBV12-4	.	TRBD1	TRBJ2-2	TGTGCCAGCAGCCCCGACAGGGGATGGGGGAACACCGGGGAGCTGTTTTTT	CASSPDRGWGNTGELFF
TRBV10-3	many	.	TRBJ2-1	TGTGCCATCAGTGTAAGCCTACAAGGGGGAGAGCAGTTCTTC	CAISVSLQGGEQFF
TRBV7-2	.	.	TRBJ2-1	TGTGCCAGCAGCTTACGATTCGCTTCAGGGGGGGGGTACAATGAGCAGTTCTTC	CASSLRFASGGGYNEQFF
TRBV20-1	.	.	TRBJ2-7	TGCAGTGCTAAGGTTGGCGGGAACTCCTACGAGCAGTACTTC	CSAKVGGNSYEQYF
TRBV5-1	.	TRBD1	TRBJ2-7	TGCGCCAGCAGCTTGGTCATAACAGGGGGCATCGAGCAGTACTTC	CASSLVITGGIEQYF
TRBV6-5	many	.	TRBJ2-5	TGTGCCAGCAGTTACTCGGGCGGGTCCCACGAGACCCAGTACTTC	CASSYSGGSHETQYF
TRBV7-9	.	.	TRBJ2-1	TGTGCCGGCAGCTCAGGACAGTCTGGGAATGAGCAGTTCTTC	CAGSSGQSGNEQFF
TRBV30	few	.	TRBJ2-7	TGTGCCTGGAGTGTGGGGGTGGGGAGCTCCTACGAGCAGTACTTC	CAWSVGVGSSYEQYF
TRBV7-2	many	.	TRBJ2-3	TGTGCCAGCAGCCCCCTTCCCGCTATACCAGATACGCAGTATTTT	CASSPLPAIPDTQYF
TRBV24-1	.	TRBD2	TRBJ2-1	TGTGCCACCAGTGTTACTAGCGGAAACAATGAGCAGTTCTTC	CATSVTSGNNEQFF
TRBV7-2	many	TRBD2	TRBJ2-1	TGTGCCAGCAGCTCGCCCGCGGCGGGAGGGAACTACAATGAGCAGTTCTTC	CASSSPAAGGNYNEQFF
TRBV10-3	.	.	TRBJ2-3	TGTGCCACAAGCCCGCGGGCCGAGACAGATACGCAGTATTTT	CATSPRAETDTQYF
TRBV6-2/TRBV6-3	.	.	TRBJ1-1	TGTGCCAGCACTCGATCGGGGATTGAAGCTTTCTTT	CASTRSGIEAFF